A selection of T cell receptor beta chains follows, all from one sample in a study of immune evolution from preneoplasia to lung adenocarcinoma. TCRdb's table, derived via immunoSEQ multiplex PCR, lists solely in-frame clones and lacks some. The sample holds more than 7,000 clones; more than 80% are singletons and the top ten take around 3.2%. The sequenced sample consisted of FFPE lung adenocarcinoma in situ tissue. The receptors shown here come from a person aged 65-85 years with lung adenocarcinoma. Each CDR3 is given with its conserved first and last residue. A D gene is named only where the DNA matches it firmly. Clone sizes are given selectively: once, few, many, or a class where the clone is expanded.

CDR3 DNA,CDR3 protein,J gene,clone size,D gene,V gene
TGTGCCAGCAGCCAAGAAGGAGCGGGGGGCGGCGATGAGCAGTTCTTC,CASSQEGAGGGDEQFF,TRBJ2-1,-,TRBD2,TRBV4-2
TGTGCCACCGAGGCTAGCGGGGGATACAATGAGCAGTTCTTC,CATEASGGYNEQFF,TRBJ2-1,-,TRBD2,TRBV6-5
TGTGCCAGCAGCTTTGGAGTAGGCTACACCTTC,CASSFGVGYTF,TRBJ1-2,-,-,TRBV5-8
TGTGCCAGCAGCCAAGGACTAGACTACGAGCAGTACTTC,CASSQGLDYEQYF,TRBJ2-7,-,TRBD2,TRBV11-2
TGCGCCAGCACCCCTAGCGGTATTAGCACAGATACGCAGTATTTT,CASTPSGISTDTQYF,TRBJ2-3,-,TRBD2,TRBV4-1
TGTGCCAGCAGTGAGGCGAGGCATAAACTGTTTTTT,CASSEARHKLFF,TRBJ1-4,-,-,TRBV2
TGTGCCAGCACCCAACTTGCGGGACTAGCGATGGAGACCCAGTACTTC,CASTQLAGLAMETQYF,TRBJ2-5,-,TRBD2,TRBV7-2
TGTGCCAGCAGTCAGGGACTAGCCAATGAGCAGTTCTTC,CASSQGLANEQFF,TRBJ2-1,-,TRBD2,TRBV27
TGCGCCAGCAGAAGGGGACTAGCGGTACAAGATACGCAGTATTTT,CASRRGLAVQDTQYF,TRBJ2-3,-,TRBD2,TRBV5-1
TGTGCCAGCAGCTTAATTGGCGGGGTTGGAGATACGCAGTATTTT,CASSLIGGVGDTQYF,TRBJ2-3,-,-,TRBV7-2
TGTGCCAGCAGTTCTGAATACAATGAGCAGTTCTTC,CASSSEYNEQFF,TRBJ2-1,once,-,TRBV14
TGCAGTGCTTCAACCCAGTACGAGCAGTACTTC,CSASTQYEQYF,TRBJ2-7,-,-,TRBV20-1
TGTGCCAGCTCACCAAATCAGGGTCGGGCAGATACGCAGTATTTT,CASSPNQGRADTQYF,TRBJ2-3,-,-,TRBV18
TGTGCCAGCAGTTACTCGAGACTAGCGGGGAAAAACATTCAGTACTTC,CASSYSRLAGKNIQYF,TRBJ2-4,-,TRBD2,TRBV6-5
TGCGCCAGCAGCTACGCCACCGGGACAGGGGAAGCTTTCTTT,CASSYATGTGEAFF,TRBJ1-1,once,TRBD1,TRBV5-1
TGCGCCAGCAGCTTGGATGGGCTAGAGACCCAGTACTTC,CASSLDGLETQYF,TRBJ2-5,-,-,TRBV5-1
TGCGCCAGCAGCTTGCAAGGAGATGAGCCCCAGCATTTT,CASSLQGDEPQHF,TRBJ1-5,-,-,TRBV5-1
TGTGCCAGCAGCTTGGTCGGGGCAGGGGGGGAAAAACTGTTTTTT,CASSLVGAGGEKLFF,TRBJ1-4,-,TRBD1,TRBV5-5
TGTGCCAGCAGCTTAGACCCGAGGGGGTGGAGCTATGGCTACACCTTC,CASSLDPRGWSYGYTF,TRBJ1-2,-,-,TRBV11-2
TGTGCCAGCAGTGAGGGGGACTATGGCGAGCAGTACTTC,CASSEGDYGEQYF,TRBJ2-7,-,TRBD2,TRBV6-1
TGTGCCAGCAGCCAGGGACAGGGGCCTGAAGCTTTCTTT,CASSQGQGPEAFF,TRBJ1-1,few,TRBD1,TRBV5-6
TGCGCCAGCAGCACAGGACAGCTTCAAGAGACCCAGTACTTC,CASSTGQLQETQYF,TRBJ2-5,-,-,TRBV5-1
TGCGCCAGCAGCAGTGCTGGGGCCAACGTCCTGACTTTC,CASSSAGANVLTF,TRBJ2-6,-,-,TRBV10-1
TGTGCCAGCAGTGAAATCCGGGACAAGACACCTGGGGCCAACGTCCTGACTTTC,CASSEIRDKTPGANVLTF,TRBJ2-6,medium-sized,-,TRBV6-4
TGTGCCAGCAGGGATCTAGAGGGCTATGGAACTGAAGCTTTCTTT,CASRDLEGYGTEAFF,TRBJ1-1,-,-,TRBV6-5
TGTGCCAGCAGTTTCTTCCCGGGACTTAGCTCTGGGGCCAACGTCCTGACTTTC,CASSFFPGLSSGANVLTF,TRBJ2-6,-,-,TRBV27
TGTGCCAGCAGGTCTTGGGACAGGGGAAATTCACCCCTCCACTTT,CASRSWDRGNSPLHF,TRBJ1-6,-,TRBD1,TRBV6-5
TGTGCCAGCTCAACTTCAGCCTACGAGCAGTACTTC,CASSTSAYEQYF,TRBJ2-7,-,-,TRBV18
TGTGCCAGCTCACCTTCAGGGAGTGGCTACACCTTC,CASSPSGSGYTF,TRBJ1-2,-,-,TRBV18
TGTGCCAGCGGCACAGTGTCCTATGGCTACACCTTC,CASGTVSYGYTF,TRBJ1-2,-,-,TRBV7-9
TGTGCCTGGAGTCAGGGTGGGGAAAAACTGTTTTTT,CAWSQGGEKLFF,TRBJ1-4,few,-,TRBV30
TGCGCCAGCAGCTTGGCCGGCCCGGGACAGGGTGGGTATGGCTACACCTTC,CASSLAGPGQGGYGYTF,TRBJ1-2,-,TRBD1,TRBV5-1
TGTGCCAGCAGCTTGACTAGCGGGAGATGGGCGGGGGATACGCAGTATTTT,CASSLTSGRWAGDTQYF,TRBJ2-3,-,TRBD2,TRBV5-6
TGTGCCATCAGGAAGGGTTCGAACACCGGGGAGCTGTTTTTT,CAIRKGSNTGELFF,TRBJ2-2,-,-,TRBV10-3
TGTGCCAGCAGCCAGGGCGGGTCCACCTACGAGCAGTACTTC,CASSQGGSTYEQYF,TRBJ2-7,-,-,TRBV4-2
TGTGCTAGTGGAAAGGGGGATCTCTCCTACAATGAGCAGTTCTTC,CASGKGDLSYNEQFF,TRBJ2-1,-,-,TRBV12-5
TGTGCCAGCAGTCCAGGGTGGAGGAACACTGAAGCTTTCTTT,CASSPGWRNTEAFF,TRBJ1-1,-,-,TRBV6-5
TGTGCCAGCAGCCTAGGGACAGGGGATTCAGCTTTCTTT,CASSLGTGDSAFF,TRBJ1-1,-,TRBD1,TRBV5-5
TGTGCCAGCTCACCACCGCCGGCGGCGGGGATTCAGTACTTC,CASSPPPAAGIQYF,TRBJ2-4,-,-,TRBV18
TGTGCCAGCAGGGCCGGTGGGCGAAGTTGGGAAAAGAAGACTGAAGCTTTCTTT,CASRAGGRSWEKKTEAFF,TRBJ1-1,-,-,TRBV27
TGTGCCAGCAGCCTAGGACAGGGGTATCGGCAGCCCCAGCATTTT,CASSLGQGYRQPQHF,TRBJ1-5,-,TRBD1,TRBV28
TGTGCCAGCAGTTTCCTGCCGGACAGTCAGATAGAAGCTTTCTTT,CASSFLPDSQIEAFF,TRBJ1-1,-,-,TRBV28
TGTGCCAGCAGCTGGAAACCCGGAGGAAACACCATATATTTT,CASSWKPGGNTIYF,TRBJ1-3,-,-,TRBV5-6
TGTGCCTGGGGGCGGGGTTATTCACCCCTCCACTTT,CAWGRGYSPLHF,TRBJ1-6,-,-,TRBV30
TGTGCCACCAGAGATACAGCCGGATATAGCAATCAGCCCCAGCATTTT,CATRDTAGYSNQPQHF,TRBJ1-5,few,-,TRBV15
TGTGCCAGCAGTTTAAAGGGACAGGGCTATGGCTACACCTTC,CASSLKGQGYGYTF,TRBJ1-2,-,TRBD1,TRBV27
TGTGCCAGCAAAACGGGACTAGCGGGGAGATCCGGAGATACGCAGTATTTT,CASKTGLAGRSGDTQYF,TRBJ2-3,-,TRBD2,TRBV2
TGTGCCTGGAGCCGCCCCCTCCACGAGCAGTACTTC,CAWSRPLHEQYF,TRBJ2-7,-,-,TRBV30
TGCGCCAGCAGTCGCAATCCGGGACAGGGAGTCAACGAGCAGTACTTC,CASSRNPGQGVNEQYF,TRBJ2-7,-,TRBD1,TRBV4-1